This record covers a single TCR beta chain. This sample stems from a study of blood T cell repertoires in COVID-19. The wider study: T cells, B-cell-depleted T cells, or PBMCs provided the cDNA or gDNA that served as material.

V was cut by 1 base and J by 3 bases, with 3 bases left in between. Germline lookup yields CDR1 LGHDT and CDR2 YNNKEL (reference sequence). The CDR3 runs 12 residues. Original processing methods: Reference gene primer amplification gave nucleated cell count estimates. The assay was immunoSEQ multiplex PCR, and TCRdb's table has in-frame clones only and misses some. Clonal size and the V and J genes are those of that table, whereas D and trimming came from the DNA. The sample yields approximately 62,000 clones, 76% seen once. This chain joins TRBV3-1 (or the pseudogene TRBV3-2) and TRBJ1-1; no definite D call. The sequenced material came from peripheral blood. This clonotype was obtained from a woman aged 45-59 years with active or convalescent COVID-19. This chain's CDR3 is CASSQADTEAFF. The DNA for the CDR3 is TGTGCCAGCAGCCAAGCCGACACTGAAGCTTTCTTT.